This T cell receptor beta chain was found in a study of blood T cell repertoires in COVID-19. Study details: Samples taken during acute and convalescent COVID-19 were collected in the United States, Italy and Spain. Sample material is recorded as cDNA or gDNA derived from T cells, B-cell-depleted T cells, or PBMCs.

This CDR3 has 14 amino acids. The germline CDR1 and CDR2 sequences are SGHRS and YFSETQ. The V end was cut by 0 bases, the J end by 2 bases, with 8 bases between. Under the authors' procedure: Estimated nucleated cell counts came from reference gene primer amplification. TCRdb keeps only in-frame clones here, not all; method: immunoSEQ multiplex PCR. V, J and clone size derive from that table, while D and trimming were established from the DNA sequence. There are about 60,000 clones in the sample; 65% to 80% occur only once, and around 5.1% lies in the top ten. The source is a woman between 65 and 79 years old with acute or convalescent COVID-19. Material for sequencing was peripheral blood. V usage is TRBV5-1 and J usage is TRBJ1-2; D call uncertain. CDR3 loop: CASSLVAGNYGYTF. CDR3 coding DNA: TGCGCCAGCAGCTTGGTCGCGGGGAACTATGGCTACACCTTC.